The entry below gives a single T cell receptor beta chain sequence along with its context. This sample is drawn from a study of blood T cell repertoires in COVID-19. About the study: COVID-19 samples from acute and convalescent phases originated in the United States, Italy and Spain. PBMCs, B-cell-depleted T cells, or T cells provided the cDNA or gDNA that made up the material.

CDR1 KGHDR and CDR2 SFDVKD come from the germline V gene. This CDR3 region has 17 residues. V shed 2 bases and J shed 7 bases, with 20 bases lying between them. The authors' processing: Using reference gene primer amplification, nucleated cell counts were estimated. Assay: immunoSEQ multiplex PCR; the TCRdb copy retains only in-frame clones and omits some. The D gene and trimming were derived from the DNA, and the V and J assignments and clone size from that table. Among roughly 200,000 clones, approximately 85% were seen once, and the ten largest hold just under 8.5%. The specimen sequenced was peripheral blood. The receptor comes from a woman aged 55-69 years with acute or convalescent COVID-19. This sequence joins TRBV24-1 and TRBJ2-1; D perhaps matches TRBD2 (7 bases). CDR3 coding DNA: TGTGCCACCAGTGATTCCCAGCGGGGTGGGAGGGGGAATGAGCAGTTCTTC. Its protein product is CATSDSQRGGRGNEQFF.